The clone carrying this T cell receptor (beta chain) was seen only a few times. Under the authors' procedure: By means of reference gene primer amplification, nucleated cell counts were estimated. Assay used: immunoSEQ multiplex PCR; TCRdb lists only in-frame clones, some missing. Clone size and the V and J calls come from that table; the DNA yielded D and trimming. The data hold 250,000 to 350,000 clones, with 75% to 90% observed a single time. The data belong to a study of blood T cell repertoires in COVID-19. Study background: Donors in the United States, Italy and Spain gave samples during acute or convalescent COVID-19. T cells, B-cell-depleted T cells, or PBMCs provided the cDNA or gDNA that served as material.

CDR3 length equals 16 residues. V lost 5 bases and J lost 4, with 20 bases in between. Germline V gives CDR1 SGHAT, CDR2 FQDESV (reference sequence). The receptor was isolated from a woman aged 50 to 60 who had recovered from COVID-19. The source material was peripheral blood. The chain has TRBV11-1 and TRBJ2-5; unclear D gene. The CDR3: CASSRPLSLGGETQYF. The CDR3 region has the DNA TGTGCCAGCAGCCGGCCCCTTAGCCTCGGCGGAGAGACCCAGTACTTC.